A single sample is the source of the 23 T cell receptor beta chains below, sequenced in a study of blood T cell repertoires in COVID-19. Only in-frame clones appear in the TCRdb table, and some are missing; sequencing was by immunoSEQ multiplex PCR. The data contain approximately 110,000 clones, less than 75% of them singletons. Sequenced sample: peripheral blood. The receptors originated from a human donor with acute or convalescent COVID-19. The donor label of this sample is uncertain.

This chain links TRBV7-8 with TRBJ2-5, with a possible D match to TRBD2 (5 bases). CDR3 length equals 15 residues. Looked up from germline, CDR1 is SGHVS and CDR2 is FQNEAQ. V lost 4 bases, J lost 5 bases, and 17 bases lay in between. The CDR3 bases are TGTGCCAGCAGCTACACCCGGGGTCTTCGGGAGACCCAGTACTTC. It encodes CASSYTRGLRETQYF.

J is TRBJ2-3 and V is TRBV5-1, with unresolved D. This CDR3 is built from 13 residues. The V and J ends lost 4 bases and 4 bases respectively, with 10 bases between them. Germline V gene lookup returns CDR1 SGHRS and CDR2 YFSETQ. This CDR3 is CASSPMRPDTQYF. Written as DNA, the CDR3 is TGCGCCAGCAGCCCCATGCGGCCAGATACGCAGTATTTT.

J is TRBJ1-1 and V is TRBV7-2; D ambiguous. The CDR3 spans 11 residues. Trimming shortened V by 2 bases and J by 6 bases, and 4 bases separated the two germline ends. In germline, CDR1 is SGHTA, CDR2 FQGNSA. The CDR3 DNA reads as TGTGCCAGCAGCTTATTCTCTGAAGCTTTCTTT. Its translation is CASSLFSEAFF.

V and J are TRBV7-9 and TRBJ1-4; the D is unclear. The germline V and J ends were trimmed by 5 bases and 2 bases, with 9 bases remaining between them. The CDR3 is 14 residues long. Germline V gene data show CDR1 as SEHNR and CDR2 as FQNEAQ (reference sequence). CDR3 bases: TGTGCCAGCAGCCCCGTAGAGACTAATGAAAAACTGTTTTTT. Translating it yields CASSPVETNEKLFF.

In its sample, this clone was seen a few times. The gene calls are TRBV2 and TRBJ1-1; TRBD1 is a possible D gene (5 bases). Germline V CDR1 and CDR2: SNHLY, FYNNEI. CDR3 size: 13 residues. Trimming took off 6 bases at V and 1 base at J, with 9 bases between the two ends. The CDR3 protein is CASSQGENTEAFF. CDR3 bases: TGTGCCAGCAGCCAAGGGGAGAACACTGAAGCTTTCTTT.

The rearrangement uses TRBV28 and TRBJ1-5; a weak D match, TRBD1 (5 bases). V was clipped by 7 bases and J by 5 bases, with 9 bases between them. CDR1 is MDHEN, CDR2 SYDVKM, per germline. This CDR3 has 12 amino acids. CDR3 protein: CASKGGDQPQHF. CDR3 coding DNA: TGTGCCAGCAAAGGAGGGGATCAGCCCCAGCATTTT. The whole variable domain, filled in from reference TRBV28 and TRBJ1-5, reads DVKVTQSSRYLVKRTGEKVFLECVQDMDHENMFWYRQDPGLGLRLIYFSYDVKMKEKGDIPEGYSVSREKKERFSLILESASTNQTSMYLCASKGGDQPQHFGDGTRLSIL.

The chain carries TRBV21-1 and TRBJ2-1; the DNA was not used to check the table's D call, TRBD2. TRBV21-1 is a recognized pseudogene. There are 18 residues in the CDR3. CDR3 DNA sequence: TGTGCCAGCAGCAAGGCCCTACCGGGACTTCCCACTCACAATGAGCAGTTCTTC. This codes for CASSKALPGLPTHNEQFF.

The rearrangement uses TRBV5-1 and TRBJ2-2; weak D call: TRBD2 (6 bases). This CDR3 has 15 amino acids. The germline gives CDR1 SGHRS, CDR2 YFSETQ. The ends were cut back, 0 bases at V and 6 bases at J, with 12 bases in the middle. CDR3 DNA sequence: TGCGCCAGCAGCTTGGCCTGGGGGGTAGCCGGGGAGCTGTTTTTT. The encoded protein is CASSLAWGVAGELFF.

The chain recombines TRBV5-6 with TRBJ2-2, with TRBD2 identical over 7 bases. This CDR3 comprises 14 residues. With V trimmed by 4 bases and J by 5 bases, 5 bases remained unmatched. Germline CDR1 and CDR2: SGHDT and YYEEEE. The CDR3 loop reads CASSKRGGTGELFF. CDR3 sequence (DNA): TGTGCCAGCAGCAAGCGGGGTGGGACCGGGGAGCTGTTTTTT.

The chain joins TRBV12-3 or TRBV12-4 to TRBJ1-3; D unclear. The V and J ends lost 3 bases and 4 bases respectively, with 7 bases between them. CDR3 length: 13 residues. CDR3 nucleotides: TGTGCCAGCAGTTTCAGGCCGGGAAACACCATATATTTT. This gives the protein CASSFRPGNTIYF.

The gene calls are TRBV6-4 and TRBJ2-7; a weak D match, TRBD1 (5 bases). Germline V gene sequence: CDR1 MRHNA, CDR2 SNTAGT. The CDR3 extends over 13 amino acids. The V end lost 1 base, the J end lost 8 bases, and 12 bases lay between the germline ends. CDR3 amino acids: CASSDYLGAQQYV. In nucleotides, the CDR3 is TGTGCCAGCAGTGACTATTTAGGGGCCCAGCAGTACGTC.

This clone was recorded once. The genes are TRBV3-1 (or the pseudogene TRBV3-2) and TRBJ1-2, with 11 bases matching TRBD1. Germline lookup yields CDR1 LGHDT and CDR2 YNNKEL (reference sequence). The CDR3 loop spans 15 amino acids. V trimming: 4 bases; J trimming: 1 base; junction bases outside the gene matches: 2. For the CDR3, the DNA is TGTGCCAGCAGCCGTGGGACAGGGGGTAACTATGGCTACACCTTC. This codes for CASSRGTGGNYGYTF.

This clone has just a few counts. The J gene is TRBJ1-5, the V gene TRBV7-2, with D perhaps matching TRBD1 (6 bases). V lost 4 bases and J 0 bases, leaving 10 bases between the germline ends. Per the germline V gene, CDR1 is SGHTA and CDR2 is FQGNSA. The CDR3 is 15 residues long. The CDR3 loop reads CASSSYRDSNQPQHF. The CDR3 nucleotides are TGTGCCAGCAGCTCCTACAGGGATAGCAATCAGCCCCAGCATTTT.

This chain connects TRBV24-1 to TRBJ2-7; D ambiguous. Trimming removed 2 bases at V and 3 bases at J, with 7 bases between. The CDR3 covers 13 residues. Germline CDR1 and CDR2: KGHDR and SFDVKD. CDR3: CATSDSYSYEQYF. The CDR3 DNA reads TGTGCCACCAGTGATTCATACAGCTACGAGCAGTACTTC.

V is TRBV6-1 and J is TRBJ1-2; weak D call: TRBD1 (5 bases). The CDR3 contains 16 residues. Trimming pared 4 bases from V and 4 bases from J, leaving 19 bases between. Germline V gene sequence: CDR1 MNHNS, CDR2 SASEGT. The DNA of the CDR3 is TGTGCCAGCAGTGCGACGACAGCCTTAACTTCCTATGGCTACACCTTC. Amino acid sequence: CASSATTALTSYGYTF.

The chain is built from TRBV5-1 and TRBJ2-2; D is perhaps TRBD2 (5 bases). Trimming cost V 5 bases and J 3 bases, with 14 bases left between them. Germline V gene data show CDR1 as SGHRS and CDR2 as YFSETQ. CDR3 length: 15 amino acids. The CDR3 protein is CASSLAPKYTGELFF. The CDR3 nucleotides are TGCGCCAGCAGTCTAGCCCCAAAATACACCGGGGAGCTGTTTTTT.

The CDR3 is CATSRGDRGVEPQHF. The CDR3 region has the DNA TGTGCCACCAGCAGAGGGGACAGGGGAGTAGAGCCCCAGCATTTT. The chain combines TRBV15 with TRBJ1-5, with TRBD1 identical over 10 bases. Germline V lookup: CDR1 LNHNV, CDR2 YYDKDF (reference sequence). The CDR3 runs to 15 residues. Trimming at V came to 1 base and at J to 8 bases, leaving 5 bases not matched to a gene.

The chain is built from TRBV2 and TRBJ1-4, with 10 bases matching TRBD1. V lost 6 bases and J lost 8; bases outside the gene matches: 9. The CDR3 contains 15 residues. The germline V gene encodes CDR1 SNHLY and CDR2 FYNNEI. The CDR3 coding sequence is TGTGCCAGCAGGCTACTTGGGACAGGGGTGGAAAAACTGTTTTTT. This encodes CASRLLGTGVEKLFF.

This sequence joins TRBV6-2 or TRBV6-3 and TRBJ1-2; tentative D call: TRBD1 (6 bases). The V gene's germline CDR1 is MNHEY and CDR2 SVGEGT. V lost 0 bases, J lost 4 bases, and 12 bases lay in between. The CDR3 has 15 amino acids. This CDR3 is CASSYSGGQLYGYTF. CDR3 nucleotide sequence: TGTGCCAGCAGTTACTCTGGAGGACAGCTCTATGGCTACACCTTC.

The CDR3 nucleotides are TGTGCCAGCAGCCAAGGCAGGGCGAACACCGGGGAGCTGTTTTTT. It is translated as CASSQGRANTGELFF. The rearrangement links TRBV4-2 to TRBJ2-2; the D gene is possibly TRBD1 (5 bases). Between the trimmed V and J ends, which lost 1 base and 0 bases, there was a span of 6 bases. This CDR3 has 15 amino acids. Germline CDR1 is LGHNA and CDR2 is YNFKEQ.

The count of this clone is one. The chain couples TRBV27 to TRBJ2-3, with 7 bases matching TRBD2. The germline CDR1 and CDR2 sequences are MNHEY and SMNVEV (reference sequence). CDR3 size: 16 residues. The V gene end was trimmed by 6 bases and the J gene end by 4 bases; junction bases not matched to a gene: 13. The CDR3 sequence is CASRLLTSSDADTQYF. CDR3 nucleotide sequence: TGTGCCAGCAGGCTACTGACTAGCTCAGATGCAGATACGCAGTATTTT.

In nucleotides, the CDR3 is TGTGCCAGCAGCCCTCTTTGGAGGGTAAGGCTCGACACTGAAGCTTTCTTT. This gives the protein CASSPLWRVRLDTEAFF. The chain recombines TRBV11-2 with TRBJ1-1, with no clear D. This CDR3 region has 17 residues. Germline V lookup: CDR1 SGHAT, CDR2 FQNNGV. Trimming left V 5 bases short and J 3 bases short, with 22 bases between.

This rearrangement joins TRBV7-2 to TRBJ1-1, with no clear D. V was trimmed by 0 bases and J by 6 bases, leaving 11 bases between them. The germline V gene encodes CDR1 SGHTA and CDR2 FQGNSA. The CDR3 runs to 14 residues. DNA of the CDR3: TGTGCCAGCAGCTTAGCGCGGTCCCTTCCTGAAGCTTTCTTT. This gives the protein CASSLARSLPEAFF.